This T cell receptor (beta chain) originates from a study of cytomegalovirus exposure and HLA in healthy donors. V shed 0 bases and J shed 3 bases, with 6 bases lying between them. CDR1 and CDR2 from the germline V gene are SGDLS and YYNGEE. The CDR3 has 13 amino acids. In the PCR, 60 Vbeta and 13 Jbeta primers were used. TCRdb's copy holds only in-frame clones and misses some; the assay was immunoSEQ multiplex PCR. The sample holds more than 80,000 clones, just under 75% seen once. A word on this clone: Within the sample, other DNA sequences also encode this same CDR3.

The sample was PBMCs. The chain joins TRBV9 to TRBJ1-1; D gene uncertain. The TCR comes from a man aged 55-75 years in good health and CMV-seronegative. CDR3 sequence: CASSVGGDTEAFF. CDR3 DNA sequence: TGTGCCAGCAGCGTAGGGGGAGACACTGAAGCTTTCTTT.